This entry describes one T cell receptor beta chain. This specimen belongs to a study of control samples from healthy donors and cancer patients. The protocol was immunoSEQ multiplex PCR, while the TCRdb copy is restricted to in-frame clones and leaves out a portion. The top ten hold 5.8% of the sample, which has around 75,000 clones, around 92% seen once. The ends were cut back, 2 bases at V and 1 base at J, with 21 bases in the middle. The CDR3 extends over 18 amino acids. The V gene's germline CDR1 is SGHRS and CDR2 YFSETQ. This TCR came from a woman in her sixties in good health. The chain recombines TRBV5-1 with TRBJ1-2; a weak D match, TRBD1 (6 bases). Sequenced input: blood. DNA of the CDR3: TGCGCCAGCAGCTTCCGTCCCCCCTCGACAGGAGTTAACTATGGCTACACCTTC. It codes for CASSFRPPSTGVNYGYTF. The full variable domain, completed using reference TRBV5-1 and TRBJ1-2, is KAGVTQTPRYLIKTRGQQVTLSCSPISGHRSVSWYQQTPGQGLQFLFEYFSETQRNKGNFPGRFSGRQFSNSRSEMNVSTLELGDSALYLCASSFRPPSTGVNYGYTFGSGTRLTVV.